One and the same sample provided the 7 T cell receptor beta chains below, sequenced in a study of T cells in localized non-small cell lung cancer. Assay: immunoSEQ multiplex PCR; the TCRdb copy retains only in-frame clones and omits some. The sample includes some 2,600 clones, roughly 30% of them seen just once. The source material was lung tumor tissue, sampled before any cancer treatment. These receptor sequences come from a man aged 18 to 49 with stage I lung adenocarcinoma.

The rearrangement uses TRBV6-8 and TRBJ2-3; TRBD2 might be the D (7 bases). Germline-derived CDR1 and CDR2 are MNHGY and SAAAGT. Trimming removed 2 bases from V and 5 bases from J, with 11 bases in between. The CDR3 runs to 14 residues. CDR3 region: CASSYGGGLDTQYF. CDR3 nucleotides: TGTGCCAGCAGTTACGGGGGGGGCCTAGATACGCAGTATTTT.

V is TRBV5-1 and J is TRBJ1-6; TRBD1 might be the D (5 bases). Between the trimmed V and J ends, which lost 0 bases and 7 bases, there was a span of 11 bases. This CDR3 is 15 amino acids long. CDR1 is SGHRS and CDR2 is YFSETQ in the germline V gene. The CDR3 sequence: CASSLAAGSNSPLHF. The CDR3 DNA is TGCGCCAGCAGCTTGGCCGCAGGGAGCAATTCACCCCTCCACTTT. Using reference TRBV5-1 and TRBJ1-6 for the parts outside the CDR3, the full variable domain is KAGVTQTPRYLIKTRGQQVTLSCSPISGHRSVSWYQQTPGQGLQFLFEYFSETQRNKGNFPGRFSGRQFSNSRSEMNVSTLELGDSALYLCASSLAAGSNSPLHFGNGTRLTVT.

The chain uses TRBV11-3 and TRBJ1-1, with D perhaps TRBD1 (5 bases). V was shortened by 5 bases and J by 1 base, with 11 bases between the two germline ends. Germline CDR1 reads SGHNT; CDR2 reads YENEEA. The CDR3 covers 14 residues. The CDR3 loop reads CASSARVGNTEAFF. In DNA form, the CDR3 reads TGTGCCAGCAGCGCCAGGGTGGGGAACACTGAAGCTTTCTTT.

This clone occurred a few times. The chain is built from TRBV19 and TRBJ2-7; TRBD2 is a possible D gene (5 bases). The CDR3 is made up of 14 amino acids. CDR1 and CDR2 from the germline V gene are LNHDA and SQIVND (reference sequence). V lost 5 bases to trimming and J lost 4 bases, with 15 bases between them. The CDR3 region is CASSRRSYGYEQYF. The CDR3 region has the DNA TGTGCCAGTAGTCGGAGGAGCTATGGGTACGAGCAGTACTTC.

In nucleotides, the CDR3 is TGTGCCAGTAGTATAGTTAGCGGGGGGCCCACCGGGGAGCTGTTTTTT. It yields the protein CASSIVSGGPTGELFF. This chain connects TRBV19 to TRBJ2-2, with TRBD2 matching 10 bases. Trimming removed 1 base from V and 4 bases from J; junction bases left unmatched: 3. The CDR3 runs to 16 residues. Germline V gene sequence: CDR1 LNHDA, CDR2 SQIVND (reference sequence).

The V gene is TRBV30, the J gene TRBJ2-7; D perhaps matches TRBD2 (6 bases). Trimming pared 0 bases from V and 7 bases from J, leaving 16 bases between. The CDR3 spans 14 residues. Germline CDR1 GTSNPN, CDR2 SVGIG (reference sequence). CDR3 coding DNA: TGTGCCTGGAGTGTACCGGGACTCCGTGGGGAGCAGTACTTC. This codes for CAWSVPGLRGEQYF.

This chain connects TRBV6-8 to TRBJ1-2, with 9 nucleotides matching TRBD1. Trimming removed 5 bases from V and 4 bases from J; junction bases left unmatched: 2. The CDR3 has 13 residues. The germline V gene has CDR1 MNHGY and CDR2 SAAAGT. Here the CDR3 reads CASSTGGGYGYTF. In nucleotides, the CDR3 is TGTGCCAGCAGTACAGGGGGCGGCTATGGCTACACCTTC.